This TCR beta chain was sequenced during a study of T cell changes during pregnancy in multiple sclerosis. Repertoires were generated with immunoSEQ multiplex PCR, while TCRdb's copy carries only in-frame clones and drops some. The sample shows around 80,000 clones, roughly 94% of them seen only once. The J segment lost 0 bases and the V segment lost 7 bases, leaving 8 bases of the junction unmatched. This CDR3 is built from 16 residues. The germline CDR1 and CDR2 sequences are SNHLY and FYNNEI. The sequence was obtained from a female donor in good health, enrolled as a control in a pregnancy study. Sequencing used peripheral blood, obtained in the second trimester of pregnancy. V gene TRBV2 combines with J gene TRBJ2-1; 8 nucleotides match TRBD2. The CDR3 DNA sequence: TGTGCCAGCAATGGTGGCGGGAGGCACTCCTACAATGAGCAGTTCTTC. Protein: CASNGGGRHSYNEQFF.